Shown below are 7 T cell receptor beta chains from a single sample sequenced in a study of CD8+CD57+ T cells in acquired aplastic anemia. The use of genomic DNA as template underpinned the TCR beta VDJ and CDR3 profiling. A single record per CDR3 protein comes from TCRdb applying MiXCR to the reads. Of under 200,000 distinct CDR3 sequences listed, 50% to 75% are singletons. Specimen: sorted CD4+, CD8+, or CD8+CD57+ T cells (not recorded which) from PBMCs. The source is a human donor with severe aplastic anemia or a healthy control (not recorded which).

This chain connects TRBV24-1 to TRBJ1-1; D is unclear. There are 14 residues in the CDR3. V shed 0 bases and J shed 3 bases, with 7 bases lying between them. Germline-derived CDR1 and CDR2 are KGHDR and SFDVKD. The DNA for the CDR3 is TGTGCCACCAGTGATTTGCTGGAGGACACTGAAGCTTTCTTT. It encodes CATSDLLEDTEAFF.

This clonotype was detected many times. This chain links TRBV5-8 with TRBJ1-4; D possibly corresponds to TRBD1 (6 bases). Trimming left V 7 bases short and J 4 bases short, with 14 bases between. CDR1 and CDR2 from the germline V gene are SGHTS and YDEGEE. The CDR3 has 14 amino acids. For the CDR3, the DNA is TGTGCCAGCCCCGGGGGCAGCCTTAATGAAAAACTGTTTTTT. Protein product: CASPGGSLNEKLFF.

This chain joins TRBV7-3 and TRBJ2-1; TRBD2 agrees at 9 bases. The CDR3 sequence is 15 residues long. In germline, CDR1 is SGHTA, CDR2 FQGTGA. V lost 1 base to trimming and J lost 4 bases; unmatched junction nucleotides: 2. The DNA of the CDR3 is TGTGCCAGCAGCTTAATGACTAGCGGTTACAATGAGCAGTTCTTC. Its protein is CASSLMTSGYNEQFF.

A note on this clonotype: This may be a read error: a much more frequent sequence differs by one nucleotide. The rearrangement links TRBV5-6 to TRBJ2-7; maybe TRBD1 (6 bases). Germline V gene data show CDR1 as SGHDT and CDR2 as YYEEEE. This CDR3 has 13 residues. CDR3: CASSLARGYELYF. The CDR3 DNA is TGTGCCAGCAGCTTGGCCAGGGGCTACGAGCTGTACTTC. The variable domain in full, completed from reference TRBV5-6 and TRBJ2-7, reads DAGVTQSPTHLIKTRGQQVTLRCSPKSGHDTVSWYQQALGQGPQFIFQYYEEEERQRGNFPDRFSGHQFPNYSSELNVNALLLGDSALYLCASSLARGYELYFGPGTRLTVT.

The chain recombines TRBV20-1 with TRBJ2-3; D is undetermined. Germline CDR1 DFQATT, CDR2 SNEGSKA (reference sequence). This CDR3 spans 13 amino acids. CDR3 in amino acids: CSKWVPRTDTQYF. The CDR3 coding sequence is TGCAGCAAGTGGGTGCCACGCACAGATACGCAGTATTTT.

A few counts support this clonotype. A read error may be the cause here, since a much bigger clone is one base away. The genes are TRBV4-1 and TRBJ2-1; TRBD1 or TRBD2 may be the D gene (5 bases each). The CDR3 consists of 13 residues. The germline V gene encodes CDR1 MGHRA and CDR2 YSYEKL. The DNA of the CDR3 is TGCGCCAGCAGCCAAGTCGAGGGGTTTGAGCAGCTCTTC. As protein: CASSQVEGFEQLF.

This chain links TRBV5-1 with TRBJ2-3, with TRBD1 matching over 10 bases. From germline, CDR1 is SGHRS and CDR2 YFSETQ. This CDR3 comprises 16 residues. Trimming took 4 bases from V and 6 from J; bases not matched to a gene: 11. CDR3 amino acids: CASSGPGQGIGDTQYF. For the CDR3, the DNA is TGCGCCAGCAGCGGGCCGGGACAGGGGATTGGGGATACGCAGTATTTT.